This T cell receptor (beta chain) stems from a study of T cell responses to AZD1222 COVID-19 vaccine. Study-level background: Second doses at about 4 or about 12 weeks were pooled.

Repertoires were generated with immunoSEQ multiplex PCR, while TCRdb's copy carries only in-frame clones and drops some. The sample consists of about 130,000 clones, about nine tenths of them appearing once. Study-level findings and limits: Seropositive at baseline were only a handful of AZD1222 recipients. Within unmutated variant regions lay the reported targets of nearly half of spike-specific TCRs. Vaccine-related CD4 TCRs covered spike, predominating at 160-218 and 743-854.

Remarks on this clone: Its antigen is undetermined.

Germline V CDR1 and CDR2: KGHSH, LQKENI. The V end was cut by 3 bases, the J end by 3 bases, with 6 bases between. This CDR3 spans 13 amino acids. The chain employs TRBV18 and TRBJ1-5, with D hard to call. Specimen: peripheral blood, collected on day 0 of AZD1222 vaccination. The clonotype was recovered from an adult in good health. The CDR3 here is CASSPSNNQPQHF. The CDR3 nucleotides are TGTGCCAGCTCACCTTCGAACAATCAGCCCCAGCATTTT.